This T cell receptor beta chain appears in the sequencing data of a study of CD8 T cells in Susac syndrome. Study summary: The sequenced Susac syndrome patients included five or six who had clinically active disease and 8 or 9 who were in remission.

It was with random hexamers that roughly 0.5 to 1 ug RNA was reverse transcribed. The immunoSEQ assay covered 54 Vbeta and 13 Jbeta segments for CDR3. One entry per CDR3 protein, called by TCRdb with MiXCR from the immunoSEQ multiplex PCR reads. The table includes 200,000 to 250,000 distinct CDR3 sequences, roughly 93% detected once. The T cells that were sequenced for TCR beta were CD8+ and CD4+ cells from blood. Definite or probable Susac syndrome was diagnosed using recently defined diagnostic criteria. Trimming took 3 bases from V and 8 from J, leaving 11 bases between them. CDR1 KGHSH and CDR2 LQKENI come from the germline V gene. The CDR3 covers 13 residues.

This receptor was identified in a human donor with Susac syndrome. This chain joins TRBV18 and TRBJ2-1; D is ambiguous. The sequencing sample was made of CD4+ T cells from PBMCs. CDR3 residues: CASSPYLRDEQFF. The CDR3 DNA reads as TGTGCCAGCTCACCCTACCTACGTGATGAGCAGTTCTTC.